The entry below describes one TCR beta chain. Trimming took 0 bases from V and 5 from J, leaving 10 bases between them. Germline lookup yields CDR1 SQVTM and CDR2 ANQGSEA. This CDR3 is 13 amino acids long. This sample stems from a study of cytomegalovirus exposure and HLA in healthy donors. PCR primers comprised 60 Vbeta and 13 Jbeta primers. Produced via immunoSEQ multiplex PCR; TCRdb's table is partial and in-frame only. Counted here are some 61,000 clones, 80% to 90% occurring once; the ten biggest clones make up 6.5% to 7%. The sequence was obtained from a human donor in good health. The source material was PBMCs. This sequence joins TRBV29-1 and TRBJ1-1, with D unclear. The CDR3 nucleotides read TGCAGCGTTGAAGAGAGGGCGGGGACTGAAGCTTTCTTT. It translates to CSVEERAGTEAFF.